This entry is about one T cell receptor (beta chain). The antigen is unknown. The CDR3 has 13 amino acids. The germline CDR1 and CDR2 sequences are SGHRS and YFSETQ. Trimming pared 9 bases from V and 5 bases from J, leaving 14 bases between. The data were taken from a study of shared clonotypes between healthy human individuals. Study-wide points: In this cohort, only blood was sampled, and tissue repertoires likely differ.

Using immunoSEQ multiplex PCR, the repertoire was profiled, and TCRdb retains in-frame clones only, with some absent. In the table there are a few hundred thousand clones, around 86% of which are singletons. The TCR sequence derives from a man in his late teens or twenties in good health. The source material was memory CD8+ T cells sorted from blood. As to subset: CD45RO+ cells pooled with CCR7-negative TemRA cells. The V gene is TRBV5-1, the J gene TRBJ2-2; perhaps D is TRBD1 or TRBD2 (5 bases each). The chain's CDR3 is CATPIGATGELFF. As DNA, the CDR3 is TGCGCCACCCCCATCGGGGCAACCGGGGAGCTGTTTTTT.